The rows below give T cell receptor beta chains drawn from one sample of a study of PD-L1 blockade in urothelial cancer. TCRdb's table, derived via immunoSEQ multiplex PCR, lists solely in-frame clones and lacks some. The sample contains about 45,000 clones, roughly 84% of which appear only once. The sequenced sample was PBMCs, obtained around atezolizumab (anti-PD-L1) treatment. The receptors originated from a donor aged 40 or over with urothelial cancer. Each CDR3 is given with its conserved first and last residue. Clone size, where shown, is once, few, many, or a class for clones that have expanded.

j_call,v_call,clone_size,cdr3_aa
TRBJ2-2,TRBV4-3,-,CASSQGWRAGVAELFF
TRBJ2-3,TRBV5-4,-,CASSLFPSRDTQYF
TRBJ2-3,TRBV5-6,once,CASSLSAGDTQYF
TRBJ1-4,TRBV2,-,CASSQQGALNEKLFF
TRBJ1-1,TRBV5-1,-,CASSPRTANTEAFF
TRBJ1-1,TRBV4-2,-,CASSQGATGGTEAFF
TRBJ2-1,TRBV5-6,-,CASSPSFSWTGQFF
TRBJ2-1,TRBV4-3,-,CASSQNTGLAGGHEQFF
TRBJ2-3,TRBV7-2,-,CASRSPSGSTDTQYF
TRBJ2-5,TRBV5-4,few,CASSLAPPETQYF
TRBJ2-7,TRBV4-2,-,CASSQDWLGGQDSYEQYF
TRBJ2-3,TRBV18,-,CASSPRAGVGTDTQYF
TRBJ1-2,TRBV2,-,CASRSGTGGTYGYTF
TRBJ2-1,TRBV7-6,-,CASSLAGGASSYNEQFF
TRBJ1-2,TRBV9,-,CASSVGPFRGYTF
TRBJ2-7,TRBV11-2,-,CASSPRVARSYEQYF
TRBJ1-2,TRBV7-2,-,CASSLALEAYTF
TRBJ2-2,TRBV11-3,-,CASSLDPIWRPNTGELFF
TRBJ2-7,TRBV7-9,once,CASSLGTGVRGSEQYF
TRBJ2-7,TRBV11-1,-,CASSPTAGLAGAYEQYF
TRBJ1-1,TRBV19,-,CASSRGGVNTEAFF
TRBJ2-7,TRBV5-1,once,CASSLEGAHEQYF
TRBJ2-5,TRBV19,-,CASSRAPQGPETQYF
TRBJ2-3,TRBV28,-,CASSRLAGVGLADTQYF
TRBJ1-3,TRBV18,-,CASSPAGSSGNTIYF
TRBJ2-3,TRBV13,-,CASRRTGGGTDTQYF
TRBJ1-2,TRBV18,-,CASSPPPDRRDGYTF
TRBJ2-7,TRBV27,-,CASSLRDRGDEQYF
TRBJ2-4,TRBV5-4,-,CASSLGGRVKNIQYF
TRBJ2-5,TRBV4-3,-,CASSPRLAGAANQETQYF
TRBJ2-1,TRBV7-3,-,CASSLGIGGWSGDEQFF
TRBJ2-1,TRBV27,-,CASSWGTSVAEQFF
TRBJ1-5,TRBV5-6,-,CASSTRRNRGQNQPQHF
TRBJ2-2,TRBV9,-,CASGTGNPNTGELFF
TRBJ2-7,TRBV28,-,CASSPLIAPSSYEQYF
TRBJ2-1,TRBV18,-,CASSPPYGGGVNEQFF
TRBJ2-5,TRBV28,-,CASGPSGRGRETQYF
TRBJ2-7,TRBV1,-,CTSSHPDRGPISPYEQYF
TRBJ1-1,TRBV4-1,-,CASSQDGGLVNTEAFF
TRBJ2-7,TRBV27,-,CASRGSDRGTSYEQYF
TRBJ2-7,TRBV7-9,-,CASSLGPSGSGEQYF
TRBJ2-7,TRBV19,-,CASSTTGTLYYEQYF
TRBJ2-7,TRBV5-1,-,CASSLLAGGPGEQYF
TRBJ1-5,TRBV30,-,CAWSGGHNQPQHF
TRBJ1-5,TRBV27,few,CASSPGTARRDQPQHF
TRBJ2-1,TRBV5-1,few,CASSFGTSGYNEQFF
TRBJ1-3,TRBV9,-,CASSDPSDSQTNTIYF